Sequencing of this T cell receptor beta chain was carried out in a study of T cell responses to AZD1222 COVID-19 vaccine (dated by TCRdb to 2020 to 2023). With respect to the entire study: A total of just over 230 trial participants underwent TCR sequencing, of whom 207 had received two doses of AZD1222 and roughly 26 had received two doses of the MenACWY control vaccine. Trial participants were enrolled by age into 18-55, 56-69 and 70-plus year subgroups, with approximately 160, 26 and 62 TCR-sequenced participants respectively. Points the paper makes about the study in general: In the small 56-69-year group, the increase in depth fell short of significance, most likely because of low power. The vaccine-associated CD4 TCRs covered the entire spike protein, and the dominant responses fell in regions 160-218 and 743-854. Participants were mostly white British, with more females than males. The authors suggested clonal diversity may have been underestimated. Because no day 14 peak-response samples were available, the repertoires could be characterized only after the peak T cell response. Only six AZD1222 recipients were SARS-CoV-2 seropositive at baseline, limiting conclusions about previously exposed vaccinees. After two AZD1222 doses, spike-specific TCR breadth and depth were significantly higher than at day 0 and than in MenACWY recipients. Reportedly, almost half of the unique spike-specific TCRs recognized epitopes lying outside the regions that are mutated in the B.1.351 and B.1.1.7 variants.

The meaning of the sample's time point label: about 28 days (+/-7) after the second vaccine dose. AZD1222 recipients given second doses at about 4 weeks or at about 12 weeks were pooled, since spike-specific TCR depth and breadth were not found to differ between the two schedules. Vaccinee samples came from UK trials COV001 and COV002, including a single-blind randomized controlled phase 2/3 trial of AZD1222 (ChAdOx1 nCoV-19) in healthy adults. Trial participant PBMC samples were collected at day 0 and day 28 after the second dose for TCRbeta chain sequencing. A single count supports this clone. It has no known antigen specificity. No clone much larger than this one lies a single base away; base qualities are absent. The CDR3 regions of human TCRbeta chains were analyzed by immunosequencing. The study's processing was this. TCRs in the repertoires were matched against a reference library of SARS-CoV-2-specific TCRs that had been generated with the MIRA antigen-specificity platform. Breadth was defined as the fraction of unique TCRs that were SARS-CoV-2-associated, and depth was defined as the fraction of total T cells that were SARS-CoV-2-associated. Using the MIRA data, every spike-specific TCR was mapped to the spike region that the TCR reacted to and assigned to either a CD4 or a CD8 class. Log10-transformed breadth and depth values were compared by one-way ANOVA with Sidak's multiple comparisons tests. TCRdb limited this immuneACCESS table to in-frame rearrangements with V and J called. A share of clones is missing; checked studies link under half to unresolved V genes, and the rest is unexplained. Clone size and V and J calls were adopted from that table, with D and trimming inferred from the DNA. The sample table records some 190,000 clones; 85% to 95% of these occur just once. The top ten constitute 1.5% to 2.5% of the sample.

Reading from cysteine to phenylalanine, the CDR3 counts 12 amino acids. Left in the record is the CDR3 DNA by itself, 36 bases read in frame from the first base. Per the germline V gene, SGDLS is the CDR1 and YYNGEE is the CDR2. V was cut back by 3 bases and J by 5 bases, leaving a gap of 8 bases between them. The sample in question was peripheral blood, obtained 28 days after the second AZD1222 dose. Recombination linked TRBV9 to TRBJ2-5; the D gene identity is not certain. This TCR came from an adult who received the AZD1222 COVID-19 vaccine. CDR3 protein: CASSADGETQYF. The DNA sequence follows: TGTGCCAGCAGCGCCGATGGGGAGACCCAGTACTTC.